The text below deals with one T cell receptor beta chain. The length of the CDR3 is 14 residues. Deletions cut 4 bases from V and 4 bases from J, with 14 bases between. Germline CDR1 reads SGHRS; CDR2 reads YFSETQ. The entry originates in a study of shared clonotypes between healthy human individuals. Genomic DNA per cell subset filled all wells of several immunoSEQ plates. Clones were sequenced by immunoSEQ multiplex PCR, and TCRdb holds only the in-frame ones, with some missing. The sample has about 330,000 clones, approximately 79% seen once. This receptor was taken from a man in his thirties or forties in good health. Sequencing used memory CD4+ T cells sorted from blood. Regarding subset: CD45RA-negative fraction. V gene TRBV5-1 combines with J gene TRBJ1-1; tentatively, D is TRBD1 (6 bases). DNA for the CDR3: TGCGCCAGCAGCGGAACGACAGGTCCCACTGAAGCTTTCTTT. Its translation is CASSGTTGPTEAFF.